These 19 T cell receptor beta chains originate from one sample sequenced in a study of blood T cell repertoires in COVID-19. Profiled with immunoSEQ multiplex PCR; TCRdb holds only in-frame clones, not every one. Here the sample spans 190,000 or so clones, around nine tenths being singletons. The sequenced material came from peripheral blood. All receptors come from a young woman who had recovered from COVID-19.

This clone occurred a few times. The chain uses TRBV7-8 and TRBJ1-1; the D gene is possibly TRBD1 (6 bases). V lost 1 base and J lost 10, with 13 bases in between. Per germline, CDR1 SGHVS and CDR2 FQNEAQ. CDR3 length: 13 residues. The CDR3 DNA sequence: TGTGCCAGCAGCTTAGTAACAGGGAGTTTAGCTTTCTTT. This encodes CASSLVTGSLAFF. Full variable domain (outside the CDR3, taken from reference TRBV7-8 and TRBJ1-1): GAGVSQSPRYKVAKRGQDVALRCDPISGHVSLFWYQQALGQGPEFLTYFQNEAQLDKSGLPSDRFFAERPEGSVSTLKIQRTQQEDSAVYLCASSLVTGSLAFFGQGTRLTVV.

This chain joins TRBV20-1 and TRBJ2-1; TRBD2 might be the D (5 bases). This CDR3 is built from 10 residues. Between the trimmed V and J ends, which lost 7 bases and 6 bases, there was a span of 7 bases. CDR1 is DFQATT, CDR2 SNEGSKA, per germline (reference sequence). DNA for the CDR3: TGCAGTGGCCGGGGCAATGAGCAGTTCTTC. It translates to CSGRGNEQFF.

The chain is built from TRBV19 and TRBJ1-2, with D unclear. This CDR3 comprises 16 residues. Germline CDR1 LNHDA, CDR2 SQIVND (reference sequence). V lost 5 bases and J lost 0, with 16 bases in between. In DNA, the CDR3 is TGTGCCAGTAGTCCCGGTTTAGAACAGCCTAACTATGGCTACACCTTC. It is translated as CASSPGLEQPNYGYTF.

The chain employs TRBV12-3 or TRBV12-4 and TRBJ2-3, with D perhaps TRBD1 (6 bases). V was trimmed by 10 bases and J by 6 bases, leaving 14 bases between them. CDR3 length: 12 amino acids. The DNA for the CDR3 is TGTGCCACATACAGGGAATTGGATACGCAGTATTTT. This codes for CATYRELDTQYF.

V gene TRBV2 combines with J gene TRBJ1-4; D perhaps matches TRBD1 (5 bases). V was shortened by 1 base and J by 10 bases, with 16 bases between the two germline ends. Germline values: CDR1 SNHLY, CDR2 FYNNEI. The CDR3 is 15 amino acids. The CDR3 DNA reads as TGTGCCAGCAGTGAAGGCGGTGGTACAGGTGGAAAACTGTTTTTT. Protein product: CASSEGGGTGGKLFF. Based on the CDR3 plus reference TRBV2 and TRBJ1-4, the full variable domain is EPEVTQTPSHQVTQMGQEVILRCVPISNHLYFYWYRQILGQKVEFLVSFYNNEISEKSEIFDDQFSVERPDGSNFTLKIRSTKLEDSAMYFCASSEGGGTGGKLFFGSGTQLSVL.

The chain combines TRBV2 with TRBJ1-2; D unclear. Germline lookup yields CDR1 SNHLY and CDR2 FYNNEI. V was clipped by 2 bases and J by 5 bases, with 18 bases between them. The CDR3 loop spans 16 amino acids. The CDR3 loop is CASSEYFAERGYGYTF. The CDR3 DNA follows: TGTGCCAGCAGTGAATATTTCGCAGAGCGGGGATATGGCTACACCTTC.

The rearrangement joins TRBV27 to TRBJ1-4; D unresolved. The CDR3 is made up of 17 amino acids. V dropped 2 bases and J dropped 4 bases, with 17 bases sitting between them. From germline, CDR1 is MNHEY and CDR2 SMNVEV (reference sequence). CDR3 coding DNA: TGTGCCAGCAGTTTAGTCCTGGGCAACTCGATTAATGAAAAACTGTTTTTT. It yields the protein CASSLVLGNSINEKLFF.

The chain joins TRBV7-9 to TRBJ2-1, with D possibly TRBD2 on 5 matching bases. The ends were cut back, 1 base at V and 9 bases at J, with 13 bases in the middle. Germline assignment: CDR1 SEHNR and CDR2 FQNEAQ (reference sequence). The CDR3 runs 14 residues. In nucleotides, the CDR3 is TGTGCCAGCAGCTTAGTGGAAGGACTCCGTGAGCAGTTCTTC. Its protein product is CASSLVEGLREQFF.

This chain connects TRBV21-1 to TRBJ2-1; TRBD2 was called by the table and not checked on the DNA. TRBV21-1 is an annotated pseudogene. This CDR3 is built from 20 residues. For the CDR3, the DNA is TGTGCCAGCAGCAATGGGCTAGCCCGGCCTTTTAATTGCTCCTACAATGAGCAGTTCTTC. It encodes CASSNGLARPFNCSYNEQFF.

The J gene is TRBJ1-6, the V gene TRBV5-6; 9 bases are shared with TRBD1. Germline-derived CDR1 and CDR2 are SGHDT and YYEEEE. The CDR3 has 15 amino acids. The V segment lost 0 bases and the J segment 9 bases; nucleotides outside the gene matches: 4. CDR3 nucleotide sequence: TGTGCCAGCAGCTTGGACCGGGACAGGGCTTCACCCCTCCACTTT. Translating it yields CASSLDRDRASPLHF. Full variable domain (outside the CDR3, taken from reference TRBV5-6 and TRBJ1-6): DAGVTQSPTHLIKTRGQQVTLRCSPKSGHDTVSWYQQALGQGPQFIFQYYEEEERQRGNFPDRFSGHQFPNYSSELNVNALLLGDSALYLCASSLDRDRASPLHFGNGTRLTVT.

V and J are TRBV4-1 and TRBJ1-5, with D uncertain. The V gene's germline CDR1 is MGHRA and CDR2 YSYEKL. The CDR3 totals 15 residues. Trimming pared 0 bases from V and 4 bases from J, leaving 10 bases between. CDR3 region: CASSQDPVGNQPQHF. The CDR3 bases are TGCGCCAGCAGCCAAGATCCAGTCGGGAATCAGCCCCAGCATTTT.

V is TRBV7-9 and J is TRBJ2-7; 7 positions match TRBD1. This CDR3 contains 16 residues. Germline V gene data show CDR1 as SEHNR and CDR2 as FQNEAQ (reference sequence). The V gene end was trimmed by 8 bases and the J gene end by 0 bases; junction bases not matched to a gene: 13. The CDR3 DNA reads TGTGCCAGCTCCCGGGGTACGGGACAGAGCTCCTACGAGCAGTACTTC. Translating gives CASSRGTGQSSYEQYF.

CDR3 region: CASSYSPSRPQYEQYF. The CDR3 nucleotides are TGTGCCAGCAGTTACTCCCCCTCGCGGCCTCAGTACGAGCAGTACTTC. The rearrangement links TRBV6-6 to TRBJ2-7; D unclear. Trimming removed 0 bases at V and 4 bases at J, with 16 bases between. CDR3 length: 16 residues. Germline V gene lookup returns CDR1 MNHNY and CDR2 SVGAGI (reference sequence).

The rearrangement joins TRBV10-3 to TRBJ1-1, with 11 bases identical to TRBD1. V trimming: 8 bases; J trimming: 3 bases; junction bases outside the gene matches: 2. CDR1 is ENHRY, CDR2 SYGVKD, per germline. CDR3 length: 13 residues. CDR3 DNA: TGTGCCATCGGGGGACAGGGGGACACTGAAGCTTTCTTT. It encodes CAIGGQGDTEAFF.

This chain uses TRBV5-1 with TRBJ1-1; the D is unclear. CDR1 SGHRS and CDR2 YFSETQ come from the germline V gene. The CDR3 sequence is 12 residues long. With 0 bases removed from V and 7 bases from J, the gap between germline ends came to 7 bases. The CDR3 protein is CASSLAGIEAFF. The DNA of the CDR3 is TGCGCCAGCAGCTTGGCGGGGATTGAAGCTTTCTTT.

CDR3 sequence: CASSLAGQGARTF. For the CDR3, the DNA is TGTGCCAGCAGCTTAGCGGGACAGGGGGCGCGTACCTTC. The V and J genes are TRBV7-9 and TRBJ1-2; 12 bases match TRBD1. Looked up from germline, CDR1 is SEHNR and CDR2 is FQNEAQ (reference sequence). V shed 0 bases and J 14 bases; nucleotides not matched to a gene: 4. There are 13 residues in the CDR3.

This clone appeared many times. The rearrangement joins TRBV5-1 to TRBJ2-5; weak D call: TRBD2 (6 bases). This CDR3 is 15 amino acids long. V was pared by 3 bases and J by 4 bases, with 16 bases between. Germline CDR1 is SGHRS and CDR2 is YFSETQ. The CDR3 coding sequence is TGCGCCAGCAGCTGGGAGACTAGTGTCCCAGAGACCCAGTACTTC. It codes for CASSWETSVPETQYF.

The chain couples TRBV6-2 or TRBV6-3 to TRBJ1-2; 10 bases agree with TRBD1. CDR3 length: 15 amino acids. Looked up from germline, CDR1 is MNHEY and CDR2 is SVGEGT. V was pared by 5 bases and J by 7 bases, with 10 bases of the junction left unmatched. The CDR3 is CASSKDRDRGRGYTF. CDR3 bases: TGTGCCAGCAGTAAAGACAGGGACAGGGGTCGTGGCTACACCTTC.

The chain joins TRBV18 to TRBJ1-6; weak D call: TRBD1 (6 bases). V shed 8 bases and J shed 7 bases, with 9 bases lying between them. Germline CDR1 and CDR2: KGHSH and LQKENI. The CDR3 loop spans 12 amino acids. The CDR3 loop reads CASADRNSPLHF. In DNA, the CDR3 is TGTGCCAGCGCCGACAGGAATTCACCCCTCCACTTT.